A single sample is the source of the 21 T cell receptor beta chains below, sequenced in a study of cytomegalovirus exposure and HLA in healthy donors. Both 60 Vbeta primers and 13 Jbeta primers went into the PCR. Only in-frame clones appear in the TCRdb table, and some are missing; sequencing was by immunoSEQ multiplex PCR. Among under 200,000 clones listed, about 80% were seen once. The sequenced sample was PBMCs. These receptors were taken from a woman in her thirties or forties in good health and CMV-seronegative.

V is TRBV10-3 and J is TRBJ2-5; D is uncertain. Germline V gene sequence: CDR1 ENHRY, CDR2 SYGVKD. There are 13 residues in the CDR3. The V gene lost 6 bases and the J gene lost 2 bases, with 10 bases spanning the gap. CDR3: CAISLTHQETQYF. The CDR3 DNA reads TGTGCCATCAGCCTGACACATCAAGAGACCCAGTACTTC.

The CDR3 sequence: CATSTGGEAFF. The CDR3 DNA reads as TGTGCCACCTCAACAGGGGGCGAAGCTTTCTTT. The chain employs TRBV19 and TRBJ1-1; 9 bases match TRBD1. The germline V gene encodes CDR1 LNHDA and CDR2 SQIVND (reference sequence). CDR3 length equals 11 residues. V shed 10 bases and J 8 bases; nucleotides not matched to a gene: 5.

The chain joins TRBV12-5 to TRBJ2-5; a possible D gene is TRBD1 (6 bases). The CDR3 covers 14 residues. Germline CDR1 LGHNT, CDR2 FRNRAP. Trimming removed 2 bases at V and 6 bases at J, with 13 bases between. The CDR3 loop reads CASGLFPGEKTQYF. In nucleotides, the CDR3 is TGTGCTAGTGGTTTGTTTCCAGGGGAGAAGACCCAGTACTTC.

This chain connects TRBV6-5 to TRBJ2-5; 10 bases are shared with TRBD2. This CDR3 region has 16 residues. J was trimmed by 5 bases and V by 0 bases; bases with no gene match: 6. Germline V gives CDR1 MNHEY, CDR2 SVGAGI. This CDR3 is CASSYSSGRLGETQYF. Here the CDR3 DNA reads TGTGCCAGCAGTTACTCTAGCGGGAGGCTGGGGGAGACCCAGTACTTC.

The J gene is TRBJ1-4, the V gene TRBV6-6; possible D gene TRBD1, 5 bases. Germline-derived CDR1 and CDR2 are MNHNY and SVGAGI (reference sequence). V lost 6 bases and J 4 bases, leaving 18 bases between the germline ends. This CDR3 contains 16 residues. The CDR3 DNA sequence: TGTGCCAGCAGGCCCAGAAATCGGGGGAGTAATGAAAAACTGTTTTTT. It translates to CASRPRNRGSNEKLFF.

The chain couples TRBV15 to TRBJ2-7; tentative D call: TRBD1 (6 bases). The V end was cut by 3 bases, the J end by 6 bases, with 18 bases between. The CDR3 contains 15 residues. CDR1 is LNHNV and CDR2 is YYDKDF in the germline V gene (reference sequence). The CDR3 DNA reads TGTGCCACCAGCAGCTTGGGGACACCTACCGGCGAGCAGTACTTC. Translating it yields CATSSLGTPTGEQYF. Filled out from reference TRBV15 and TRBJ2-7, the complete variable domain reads DAMVIQNPRYQVTQFGKPVTLSCSQTLNHNVMYWYQQKSSQAPKLLFHYYDKDFNNEADTPDNFQSRRPNTSFCFLDIRSPGLGDTAMYLCATSSLGTPTGEQYFGPGTRLTVT.

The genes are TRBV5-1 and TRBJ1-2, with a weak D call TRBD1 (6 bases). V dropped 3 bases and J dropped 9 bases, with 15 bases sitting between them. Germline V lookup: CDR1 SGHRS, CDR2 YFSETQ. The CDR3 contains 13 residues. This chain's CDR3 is CASSSTGKWSYTF. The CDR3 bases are TGCGCCAGCAGCTCCACAGGGAAGTGGAGCTACACCTTC.

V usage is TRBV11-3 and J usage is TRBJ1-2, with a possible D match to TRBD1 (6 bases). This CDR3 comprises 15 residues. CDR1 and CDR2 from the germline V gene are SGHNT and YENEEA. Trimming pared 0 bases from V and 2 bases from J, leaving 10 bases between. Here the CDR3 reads CASSLEGGPNYGYTF. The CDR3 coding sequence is TGTGCCAGCAGCTTAGAAGGGGGTCCGAACTATGGCTACACCTTC.

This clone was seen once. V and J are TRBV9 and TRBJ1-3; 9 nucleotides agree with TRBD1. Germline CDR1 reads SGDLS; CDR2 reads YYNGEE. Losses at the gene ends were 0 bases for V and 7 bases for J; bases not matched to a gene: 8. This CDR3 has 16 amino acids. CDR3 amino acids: CASSVALGQGGNTIYF. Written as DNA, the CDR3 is TGTGCCAGCAGCGTAGCCCTGGGACAGGGCGGGAACACCATATATTTT. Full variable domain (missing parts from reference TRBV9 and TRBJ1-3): DSGVTQTPKHLITATGQRVTLRCSPRSGDLSVYWYQQSLDQGLQFLIQYYNGEERAKGNILERFSAQQFPDLHSELNLSSLELGDSALYFCASSVALGQGGNTIYFGEGSWLTVV.

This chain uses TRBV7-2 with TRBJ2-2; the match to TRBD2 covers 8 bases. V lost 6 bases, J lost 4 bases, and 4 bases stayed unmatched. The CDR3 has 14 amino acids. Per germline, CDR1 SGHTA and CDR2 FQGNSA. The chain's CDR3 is CASRGLVGTGELFF. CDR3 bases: TGTGCCAGCAGGGGACTAGTAGGCACCGGGGAGCTGTTTTTT.

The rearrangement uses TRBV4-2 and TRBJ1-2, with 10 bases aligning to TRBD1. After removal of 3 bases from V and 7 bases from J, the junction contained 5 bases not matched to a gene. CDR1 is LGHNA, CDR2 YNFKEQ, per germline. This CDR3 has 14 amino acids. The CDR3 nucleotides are TGTGCCAGCAGCCAGGGGGACAGGGGATCTGGCTACACCTTC. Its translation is CASSQGDRGSGYTF.

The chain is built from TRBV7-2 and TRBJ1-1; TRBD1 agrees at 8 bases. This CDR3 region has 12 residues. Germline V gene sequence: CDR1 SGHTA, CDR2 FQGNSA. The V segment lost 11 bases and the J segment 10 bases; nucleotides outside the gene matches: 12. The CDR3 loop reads CALGDRLAGAFF. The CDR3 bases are TGTGCCCTGGGGGACAGGCTAGCTGGAGCTTTCTTT. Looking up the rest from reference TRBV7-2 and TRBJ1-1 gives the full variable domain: GAGVSQSPSNKVTEKGKDVELRCDPISGHTALYWYRQSLGQGLEFLIYFQGNSAPDKSGLPSDRFSAERTGGSVSTLTIQRTQQEDSAVYLCALGDRLAGAFFGQGTRLTVV.

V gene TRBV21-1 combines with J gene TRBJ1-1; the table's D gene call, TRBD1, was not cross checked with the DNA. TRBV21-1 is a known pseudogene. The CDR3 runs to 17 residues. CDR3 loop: CASSKGTGGRFSTEAFF. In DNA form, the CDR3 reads TGTGCCAGCAGCAAAGGGACAGGGGGCAGATTTAGCACTGAAGCTTTCTTT.

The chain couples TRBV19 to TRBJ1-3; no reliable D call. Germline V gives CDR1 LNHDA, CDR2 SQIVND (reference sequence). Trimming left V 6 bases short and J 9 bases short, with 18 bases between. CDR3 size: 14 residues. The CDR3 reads CASRSFGEGSTIYF. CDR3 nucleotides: TGTGCCAGTAGGTCCTTCGGAGAAGGGAGCACCATATATTTT.

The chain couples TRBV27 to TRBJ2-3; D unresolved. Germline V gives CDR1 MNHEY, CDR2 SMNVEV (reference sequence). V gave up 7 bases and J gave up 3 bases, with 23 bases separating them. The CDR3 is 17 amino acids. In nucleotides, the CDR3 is TGTGCCAGCACCCCACTAAGACTGAGAGACGGTACAGATACGCAGTATTTT. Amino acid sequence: CASTPLRLRDGTDTQYF.

CDR3 bases: TGTGCCAGCAGGACTAGCGGGGGAAACAATGAGCAGTTCTTC. This gives the protein CASRTSGGNNEQFF. This rearrangement joins TRBV6-5 to TRBJ2-1, with TRBD2 identical over 12 bases. This CDR3 spans 14 amino acids. Looked up from germline, CDR1 is MNHEY and CDR2 is SVGAGI. The J segment lost 5 bases and the V segment lost 6 bases, leaving 2 bases of the junction unmatched.

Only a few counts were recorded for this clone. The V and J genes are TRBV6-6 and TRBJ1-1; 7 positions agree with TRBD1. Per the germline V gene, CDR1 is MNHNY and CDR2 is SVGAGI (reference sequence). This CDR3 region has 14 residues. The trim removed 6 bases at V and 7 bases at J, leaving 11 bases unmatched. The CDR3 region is CASSPSTWTGEAFF. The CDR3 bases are TGTGCCAGCAGCCCCTCGACGTGGACAGGTGAAGCTTTCTTT.

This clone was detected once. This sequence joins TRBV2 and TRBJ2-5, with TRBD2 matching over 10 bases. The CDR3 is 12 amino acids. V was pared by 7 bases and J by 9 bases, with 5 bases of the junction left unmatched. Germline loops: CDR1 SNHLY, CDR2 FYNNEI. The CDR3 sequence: CASTITSGAQYF. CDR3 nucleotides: TGTGCCAGCACCATCACTAGCGGGGCCCAGTACTTC.

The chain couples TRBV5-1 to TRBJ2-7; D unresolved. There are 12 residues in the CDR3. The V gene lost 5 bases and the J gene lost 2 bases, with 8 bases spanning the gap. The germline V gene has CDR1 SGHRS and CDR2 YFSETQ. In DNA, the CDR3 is TGCGCCAGCAGTGGCTTAACCTACGAGCAGTACTTC. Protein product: CASSGLTYEQYF.

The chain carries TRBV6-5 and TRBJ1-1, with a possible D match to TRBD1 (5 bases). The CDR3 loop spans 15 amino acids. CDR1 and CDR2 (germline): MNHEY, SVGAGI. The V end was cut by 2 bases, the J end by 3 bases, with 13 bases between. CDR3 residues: CASSYEDIPYTEAFF. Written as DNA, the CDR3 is TGTGCCAGCAGTTACGAGGACATTCCGTACACTGAAGCTTTCTTT.

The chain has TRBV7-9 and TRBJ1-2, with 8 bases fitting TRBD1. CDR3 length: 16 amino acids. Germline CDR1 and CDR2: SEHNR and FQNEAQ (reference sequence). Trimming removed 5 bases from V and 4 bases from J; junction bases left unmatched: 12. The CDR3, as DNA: TGTGCCAGCAGCCCTCTCCCAGGGGGCCCTGGCTATGGCTACACCTTC. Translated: CASSPLPGGPGYGYTF.